These T cell receptor beta chains were read from a single sample in a study of cytomegalovirus exposure and HLA in healthy donors. This table comes from immunoSEQ multiplex PCR, and its TCRdb copy is limited to in-frame clones, with some not included. Its table records more than 90,000 clones. The sample was PBMCs. These receptors came from a man aged 40-49 years in good health and CMV-seropositive. Both conserved end residues are part of each CDR3. Each record gives: V gene, J gene, D gene, CDR3 protein, CDR3 DNA. The D gene is left open where the match is weak.

TRBV14,TRBJ2-5,-,CASSPIEAGQETQYF,TGTGCCAGCAGCCCAATCGAGGCAGGGCAAGAGACCCAGTACTTC
TRBV19,TRBJ2-2,TRBD2,CASSALAGVPGELFF,TGTGCCAGTAGTGCTCTAGCGGGAGTCCCCGGGGAGCTGTTTTTT
TRBV4-1,TRBJ2-7,TRBD1,CASSQEDRVPHEQYF,TGCGCCAGCAGCCAAGAAGACAGGGTCCCCCACGAGCAGTACTTC
TRBV5-1,TRBJ1-1,-,CASSLLTAMNTEAFF,TGCGCCAGCAGCTTGTTAACAGCAATGAACACTGAAGCTTTCTTT
TRBV14,TRBJ2-5,TRBD2,CASSQDLRRLAGGPRGETQYF,TGTGCCAGCAGCCAAGATCTCCGCCGACTAGCGGGAGGGCCCCGAGGAGAGACCCAGTACTTC
TRBV30,TRBJ2-3,-,CAWSVPRGGGTDTQYF,TGTGCCTGGAGTGTACCTAGGGGTGGTGGCACAGATACGCAGTATTTT
TRBV4-1,TRBJ2-7,TRBD2,CASSPGGTRDYEQYF,TGCGCCAGCAGCCCAGGAGGGACTAGAGACTACGAGCAGTACTTC
TRBV7-7,TRBJ2-5,-,CASSGQNVETQYF,TGTGCTAGCAGCGGCCAGAATGTGGAGACCCAGTACTTC
TRBV7-2,TRBJ2-2,TRBD1,CASKGDRGSTGELFF,TGTGCCAGCAAGGGGGACAGGGGGAGCACCGGGGAGCTGTTTTTT
TRBV5-8,TRBJ2-5,TRBD1,CASSLPGQQQETQYF,TGTGCCAGCAGCTTACCGGGACAGCAACAAGAGACCCAGTACTTC
TRBV5-1,TRBJ1-2,TRBD1,CASSLGQATVYGYTF,TGCGCCAGCAGCTTAGGACAGGCGACTGTCTATGGCTACACCTTC
TRBV5-5,TRBJ1-2,TRBD1,CASSPGWDRANYGYTF,TGTGCCAGCAGCCCTGGATGGGACAGAGCTAACTATGGCTACACCTTC
TRBV7-2,TRBJ2-3,-,CASSPLSGDTQYF,TGTGCCAGCAGCCCGCTATCCGGGGATACGCAGTATTTT
TRBV15,TRBJ1-4,TRBD1,CATTLRGQGEKLFF,TGTGCCACCACCCTCAGGGGGCAGGGGGAAAAACTGTTTTTT
TRBV19,TRBJ2-1,-,CASSWAHTSYNEQFF,TGTGCCAGTAGCTGGGCTCATACCTCCTACAATGAGCAGTTCTTC
TRBV28,TRBJ2-1,TRBD2,CASSRLAGGINEQFF,TGTGCCAGCAGTCGACTAGCGGGAGGGATCAATGAGCAGTTCTTC
TRBV2,TRBJ2-5,TRBD1,CASRAGTGGQETQYF,TGTGCCAGCAGGGCCGGGACAGGGGGACAAGAGACCCAGTACTTC
TRBV5-1,TRBJ2-1,-,CASSLQDSYNEQFF,TGCGCCAGCAGCTTGCAAGACAGTTACAATGAGCAGTTCTTC
TRBV6-1,TRBJ2-3,-,CASSAWDTSTDTQYF,TGTGCCAGCAGTGCTTGGGACACCTCCACAGATACGCAGTATTTT
TRBV2,TRBJ2-2,TRBD1,CASSRTGDTGELFF,TGTGCCAGCAGCCGGACAGGGGACACCGGGGAGCTGTTTTTT
TRBV30,TRBJ1-3,-,CAWSGVGAGNTIYF,TGTGCCTGGAGTGGGGTTGGAGCTGGAAACACCATATATTTT
TRBV10-3,TRBJ2-2,TRBD2,CAINLAGGRTNTGELFF,TGTGCCATCAATCTAGCGGGAGGGCGTACGAACACCGGGGAGCTGTTTTTT
TRBV11-2,TRBJ2-7,TRBD2,CASSLTSGLIYEQYF,TGTGCCAGCAGCTTAACTAGCGGGCTGATCTACGAGCAGTACTTC
TRBV28,TRBJ2-7,-,CASSFLSREQYF,TGTGCCAGCAGTTTCCTGTCCCGCGAGCAGTACTTC
TRBV6-5,TRBJ2-3,-,CASSYSTVRDTQYF,TGTGCCAGCAGTTACTCCACAGTGAGAGATACGCAGTATTTT
TRBV28,TRBJ1-5,-,CASTLRGGRNQPQHF,TGTGCCAGCACCCTTCGGGGGGGGCGCAATCAGCCCCAGCATTTT
TRBV27,TRBJ2-5,-,CASSLNGGRTQYF,TGTGCCAGCAGTTTAAACGGTGGGCGGACCCAGTACTTC
TRBV5-1,TRBJ2-2,TRBD1,CASSLWETGVGELFF,TGCGCCAGCAGCTTGTGGGAAACAGGGGTCGGGGAGCTGTTTTTT
TRBV7-2,TRBJ2-7,-,CASSITGPRLHEQYF,TGTGCCAGCAGCATAACAGGACCGCGCTTGCACGAGCAGTACTTC
TRBV5-1,TRBJ1-4,TRBD1,CASSLTGVNEKLFF,TGCGCCAGCAGCTTGACAGGGGTTAATGAAAAACTGTTTTTT
TRBV6-4,TRBJ1-3,TRBD1,CASPGQSSGNTIYF,TGTGCCAGCCCGGGACAGAGCTCTGGAAACACCATATATTTT
TRBV4-1,TRBJ2-4,-,CASSLLGLAKNIQYF,TGCGCCAGCAGCCTTCTGGGACTTGCCAAAAACATTCAGTACTTC
TRBV28,TRBJ1-1,-,CASSFPTRKQNTEAFF,TGTGCCAGCAGTTTCCCAACCCGTAAACAAAACACTGAAGCTTTCTTT
TRBV29-1,TRBJ1-2,-,CSVNDITNYGYTF,TGCAGCGTTAACGACATAACTAACTATGGCTACACCTTC
TRBV7-6,TRBJ2-5,-,CASSPWGRAQETQYF,TGTGCCAGCAGCCCGTGGGGCAGGGCCCAAGAGACCCAGTACTTC
TRBV6-6,TRBJ2-1,TRBD2,CASRGLADNEQFF,TGTGCCAGCCGGGGACTAGCGGACAATGAGCAGTTCTTC
TRBV9,TRBJ1-1,-,CASSVGGLGNTEAFF,TGTGCCAGCAGCGTAGGGGGCTTGGGAAACACTGAAGCTTTCTTT
TRBV19,TRBJ2-7,TRBD2,CASKNSGATYEQYF,TGTGCCAGTAAGAATAGCGGGGCTACCTACGAGCAGTACTTC
TRBV6-5,TRBJ2-1,TRBD2,CASSRTSGGGYEQFF,TGTGCCAGCAGCAGGACTAGCGGGGGGGGGTATGAGCAGTTCTTC
TRBV6-1,TRBJ2-7,TRBD1,CASSEATGGIYEQYF,TGTGCCAGCAGTGAAGCGACAGGGGGCATCTACGAGCAGTACTTC
TRBV9,TRBJ1-1,TRBD1,CASSGIQGAEAFF,TGTGCCAGCAGCGGGATACAGGGGGCTGAAGCTTTCTTT
TRBV5-1,TRBJ2-4,TRBD2,CASSFSAGAENIQYF,TGCGCCAGCAGCTTTTCAGCGGGAGCCGAAAACATTCAGTACTTC